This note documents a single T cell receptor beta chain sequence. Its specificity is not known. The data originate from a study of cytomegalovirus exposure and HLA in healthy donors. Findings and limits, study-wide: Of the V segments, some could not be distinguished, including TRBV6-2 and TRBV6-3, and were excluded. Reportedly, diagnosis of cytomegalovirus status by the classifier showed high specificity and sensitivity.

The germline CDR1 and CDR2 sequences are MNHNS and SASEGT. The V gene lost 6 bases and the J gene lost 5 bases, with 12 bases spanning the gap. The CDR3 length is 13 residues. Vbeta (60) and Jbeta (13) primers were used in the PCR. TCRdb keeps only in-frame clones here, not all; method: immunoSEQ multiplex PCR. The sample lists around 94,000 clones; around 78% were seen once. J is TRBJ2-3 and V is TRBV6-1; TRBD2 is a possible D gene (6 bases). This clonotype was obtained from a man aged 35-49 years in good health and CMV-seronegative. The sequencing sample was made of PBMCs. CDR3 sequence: CASRSSGVDTQYF. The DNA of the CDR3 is TGTGCCAGCAGGTCCTCGGGAGTAGATACGCAGTATTTT.